A single sample is the source of the 11 T cell receptor beta chains below, sequenced in a study of neurological immune-mediated disorders. TCRdb reprocessed the 5' RACE reads with MiXCR, giving one entry per CDR3 protein. The table lists about 55,000 distinct CDR3 sequences, around 4.4% of them singletons, with 2.5% to 3% in the top ten. The sequenced material came from PBMCs. The source is a man in his fifties or sixties with multiple sclerosis.

Ten or more counts support this clonotype. The V call is TRBV10-3, the J call TRBJ2-7; 14 positions match TRBD2. This CDR3 is 19 amino acids long. Germline CDR1 reads ENHRY; CDR2 reads SYGVKD. After removal of 4 bases from V and 0 bases from J, the junction contained 11 bases not matched to a gene. The CDR3 coding sequence is TGTGCCATCAGTGGTGGGACTAGCGGGAGAGAGATTAGCTCCTACGAGCAGTACTTC. Translating it yields CAISGGTSGREISSYEQYF.

This clonotype was seen ten or more times. Sequence at one end of the junction differs from germline and may be a read error. The chain recombines TRBV20-1 with TRBJ1-6; D perhaps matches TRBD1 (5 bases). This CDR3 contains 15 residues. From germline, CDR1 is DFQATT and CDR2 SNEGSKA (reference sequence). The CDR3 DNA follows: TGCAGTGCTAGAGGGGGGGTCTTCTATAATTCACCCCTCAACTTT. It encodes CSARGGVFYNSPLNF.

This sequence joins TRBV11-3 and TRBJ2-7; D might be TRBD2 (7 bases). The CDR3 length is 15 residues. Germline lookup yields CDR1 SGHNT and CDR2 YENEEA. V was trimmed by 4 bases and J by 3 bases, leaving 16 bases between them. In DNA, the CDR3 is TGTGCCAGCAGCTCAAGGGGGGGGCCCCACTACGAGCAGTACTTC. Its translation: CASSSRGGPHYEQYF.

Only a few counts were recorded for this clonotype. The genes are TRBV20-1 and TRBJ2-5, with 8 bases matching TRBD1. Germline trimming cut 4 bases from V and 1 base from J; bases unmatched to any gene: 2. Germline CDR1 reads DFQATT; CDR2 reads SNEGSKA (reference sequence). This CDR3 is built from 13 residues. Written as DNA, the CDR3 is TGCAGTGCTACCGACAGGGGCCAAGAGACCCAGTACTTC. This translates into CSATDRGQETQYF.

This clonotype has only a few counts. An end of the junction does not agree with germline; a read error may underlie this. The chain recombines TRBV7-7 with TRBJ2-2, with D perhaps being TRBD1 or TRBD2 (6 bases each). Germline CDR1 reads SSHAT; CDR2 reads FNYEAQ (reference sequence). This CDR3 comprises 15 residues. In DNA form, the CDR3 reads TGTGCTAGCAGCTTCGGAGGGGGGCACGCCGGGGAGCTGTTTTTT. It translates to CASSFGGGHAGELFF. The variable domain in full, completed from reference TRBV7-7 and TRBJ2-2, reads GAGVSQSPRYKVTKRGQDVTLRCDPISSHATLYWYQQALGQGPEFLTYFNYEAQPDKSGLPSDRFSAERPEGSISTLTIQRTEQRDSAMYRCASSFGGGHAGELFFGEGSRLTVL.

V and J are TRBV6-2 or TRBV6-3 and TRBJ2-1, with D unresolved. Germline loops: CDR1 MNHEY, CDR2 SVGEGT. V was pared by 2 bases and J by 1 base, with 9 bases between. The CDR3 loop spans 15 amino acids. CDR3 amino acids: CASSYGVPSYNEQFF. The DNA for the CDR3 is TGTGCCAGCAGTTACGGGGTCCCATCCTACAATGAGCAGTTCTTC.

Many counts were recorded for this clonotype. The rearrangement uses TRBV29-1 and TRBJ1-4; perhaps TRBD1 as D (5 bases). Germline lookup yields CDR1 SQVTM and CDR2 ANQGSEA. V lost 7 bases to trimming and J lost 6 bases, with 9 bases between them. The CDR3 is made up of 11 amino acids. CDR3 coding DNA: TGCAGCGGGGGACGGGATGAAAAACTGTTTTTT. Protein product: CSGGRDEKLFF.

There are many counts of this clonotype. The chain employs TRBV28 and TRBJ1-6, with a tentative D call TRBD1 (6 bases). From germline, CDR1 is MDHEN and CDR2 SYDVKM. The CDR3 length is 15 residues. V lost 3 bases to trimming and J lost 5 bases, with 11 bases between them. CDR3 residues: CASSLGGPNNSPLHF. In DNA form, the CDR3 reads TGTGCCAGCAGTTTGGGGGGGCCGAATAATTCACCCCTCCACTTT. Variable domain in full (rest from reference TRBV28 and TRBJ1-6): DVKVTQSSRYLVKRTGEKVFLECVQDMDHENMFWYRQDPGLGLRLIYFSYDVKMKEKGDIPEGYSVSREKKERFSLILESASTNQTSMYLCASSLGGPNNSPLHFGNGTRLTVT.

This clonotype was counted at least ten times. Its ends do not fully match the called genes, so a read error is possible. CDR3 sequence: CSARVWGNQPQNF. The CDR3 bases are TGCAGTGCTAGAGTGTGGGGGAATCAGCCCCAGAATTTT. The chain couples TRBV20-1 to TRBJ1-5; TRBD1 might be the D (5 bases). The CDR3 runs 13 residues. Germline V gene data show CDR1 as DFQATT and CDR2 as SNEGSKA (reference sequence).

This clonotype was observed at least ten times. The V gene is TRBV5-1, the J gene TRBJ2-5; no clear D gene. The CDR3 covers 14 residues. CDR1 SGHRS and CDR2 YFSETQ come from the germline V gene. Trimming left V 3 bases short and J 5 bases short, with 14 bases between. As DNA, the CDR3 is TGCGCCAGCAGCTCGACCGAATCAGTCGAGACCCAGTACTTC. It codes for CASSSTESVETQYF. Combining the CDR3 with reference TRBV5-1 and TRBJ2-5 gives the whole variable domain KAGVTQTPRYLIKTRGQQVTLSCSPISGHRSVSWYQQTPGQGLQFLFEYFSETQRNKGNFPGRFSGRQFSNSRSEMNVSTLELGDSALYLCASSSTESVETQYFGPGTRLLVL.

This clonotype came up many times. The chain carries TRBV5-6 and TRBJ2-1, with D possibly matching TRBD2 (6 bases). The CDR3 has 13 residues. CDR1 is SGHDT and CDR2 is YYEEEE in the germline V gene. Trimming removed 0 bases at V and 10 bases at J, with 11 bases between. CDR3 region: CASSLGAGREQFF. The CDR3 DNA reads TGTGCCAGCAGCTTGGGGGCGGGACGAGAGCAGTTCTTC.